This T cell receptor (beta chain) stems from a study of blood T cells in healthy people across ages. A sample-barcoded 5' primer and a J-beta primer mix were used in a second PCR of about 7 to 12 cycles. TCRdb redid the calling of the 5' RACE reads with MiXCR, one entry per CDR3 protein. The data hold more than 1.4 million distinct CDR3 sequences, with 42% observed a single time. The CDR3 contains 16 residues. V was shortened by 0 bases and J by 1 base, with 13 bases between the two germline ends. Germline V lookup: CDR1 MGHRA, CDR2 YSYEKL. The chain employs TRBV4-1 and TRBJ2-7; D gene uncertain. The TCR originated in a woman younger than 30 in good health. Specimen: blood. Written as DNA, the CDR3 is TGCGCCAGCAGCCAAGAAATGGCGGCCTATTCCTACGAGCAGTACTTC. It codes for CASSQEMAAYSYEQYF.